This TCR beta chain was identified during a study of shared clonotypes between healthy human individuals. Study outcomes and limitations: In four donors, around 5% of naive CD4 clonotypes appeared in common. Some clonotypes were shared by all four sorted-subset donors, while others were not shared. The non-shared ones had lower generation probabilities than the shared ones.

Regarding this clone: Antigen: not known.

The input for sorted-subset replicate PCRs was 200 to 250 ng DNA, 30,000 or so T cell genomes. Some clones are missing from TCRdb's copy, which holds only in-frame ones; the method was immunoSEQ multiplex PCR. Among roughly 2,300,000 clones listed, about 90% were seen once. Donors, healthy HIV-negative adults, lacked recent acute infections or vaccinations. The sequence was collected from a man younger than 35 in good health. Some clones in this sample may be carry-over from other donors' samples. The specimen sequenced was naive CD4+ T cells from PBMCs. Subset here: CD45RA+ positively selected.

The CDR3 protein is CASRTTGTGRTTNEKLFF. Written as DNA, the CDR3 is TGTGCCAGCAGAACCACCGGGACAGGGAGGACTACTAATGAAAAACTGTTTTTT. The chain combines TRBV5-4 with TRBJ1-4, with 9 nucleotides matching TRBD1. Germline-derived CDR1 and CDR2 are SGHNT and YYREEE (reference sequence). This CDR3 comprises 18 residues. The ends lost 5 bases at V and 2 bases at J; junction bases unmatched: 13.